This is a list of T cell receptor beta chains from one sample in a study of shared clonotypes between healthy human individuals. Produced via immunoSEQ multiplex PCR; TCRdb's table is partial and in-frame only. The data hold approximately 500,000 clones, with around 79% observed a single time. Sequences were obtained from PBMCs. Source of these receptors: a woman aged 40 to 50 in good health. Some clones in this sample may be carry-over from other donors' samples. Both conserved end residues are part of each CDR3. The order of the fields is clone size, J gene, D gene, V gene, CDR3 protein. D genes are given only for firm matches. Where a row states a size, it is once, few, many or the class of an expanded clone; other rows omit it.

abundance: few; j_gene: TRBJ1-2; d_gene: .; v_gene: TRBV5-4; CDR3aa: CASSLGGASDYGYTF
abundance: .; j_gene: TRBJ2-7; d_gene: .; v_gene: TRBV12-2; CDR3aa: CASRLAGLSSYEQYF
abundance: .; j_gene: TRBJ2-1; d_gene: TRBD2; v_gene: TRBV29-1; CDR3aa: CSVVPANGRGSHNEQFF
abundance: .; j_gene: TRBJ1-3; d_gene: .; v_gene: TRBV5-6; CDR3aa: CASSPRPSGNTIYF
abundance: .; j_gene: TRBJ2-5; d_gene: TRBD2; v_gene: TRBV28; CDR3aa: CASSTWTSRSQETQYF
abundance: .; j_gene: TRBJ2-5; d_gene: .; v_gene: TRBV7-2; CDR3aa: CASSPGLAAETQYF
abundance: .; j_gene: TRBJ2-7; d_gene: .; v_gene: TRBV1; CDR3aa: CTSSQAALEYF
abundance: .; j_gene: TRBJ2-3; d_gene: .; v_gene: TRBV5-4; CDR3aa: CASSLRDSTDTQYF
abundance: .; j_gene: TRBJ2-7; d_gene: .; v_gene: TRBV7-6; CDR3aa: CASSLGGAPSYEQYF
abundance: .; j_gene: TRBJ2-7; d_gene: .; v_gene: TRBV5-5; CDR3aa: CASSLLLDSGYEQYF
abundance: .; j_gene: TRBJ1-3; d_gene: TRBD1; v_gene: TRBV11-3; CDR3aa: CASSPGQGFGNTIYF
abundance: .; j_gene: TRBJ2-1; d_gene: TRBD2; v_gene: TRBV4-1; CDR3aa: CASSRGSGSNEQFF
abundance: .; j_gene: TRBJ2-3; d_gene: .; v_gene: TRBV4-1; CDR3aa: CASSQDRRGGDTQYF
abundance: .; j_gene: TRBJ2-7; d_gene: .; v_gene: TRBV29-1; CDR3aa: CSVVWVDEQYF
abundance: .; j_gene: TRBJ1-1; d_gene: TRBD1; v_gene: TRBV18; CDR3aa: CASSPNRGWDTEAFF
abundance: once; j_gene: TRBJ1-2; d_gene: .; v_gene: TRBV28; CDR3aa: CASSLQWGGLVNYGYTF
abundance: once; j_gene: TRBJ2-5; d_gene: TRBD2; v_gene: TRBV5-1; CDR3aa: CASSQGTSGTQETQYF
abundance: .; j_gene: TRBJ2-5; d_gene: .; v_gene: TRBV7-2; CDR3aa: CASSYRGGETQYF
abundance: .; j_gene: TRBJ1-4; d_gene: .; v_gene: TRBV4-3; CDR3aa: CASSLGQAEANEKLFF
abundance: .; j_gene: TRBJ2-3; d_gene: .; v_gene: TRBV4-3; CDR3aa: CASSQAAAADTQYF
abundance: .; j_gene: TRBJ2-2; d_gene: .; v_gene: TRBV18; CDR3aa: CASSPAAAANTGELFF
abundance: .; j_gene: TRBJ2-5; d_gene: .; v_gene: TRBV30; CDR3aa: CAWSGAAQETQYF
abundance: .; j_gene: TRBJ1-5; d_gene: .; v_gene: TRBV6-5; CDR3aa: CASSSVGVRAGQPQHF
abundance: once; j_gene: TRBJ2-3; d_gene: TRBD2; v_gene: TRBV11-3; CDR3aa: CASSLGLAGTTDTQYF
abundance: .; j_gene: TRBJ2-7; d_gene: TRBD2; v_gene: TRBV11-2; CDR3aa: CASSSIAGTSYEQYF
abundance: .; j_gene: TRBJ2-1; d_gene: .; v_gene: TRBV11-2; CDR3aa: CASSPPGGVVSEQFF
abundance: once; j_gene: TRBJ2-1; d_gene: .; v_gene: TRBV7-9; CDR3aa: CASSLMAAPNNEQFF
abundance: .; j_gene: TRBJ2-4; d_gene: TRBD1; v_gene: TRBV27; CDR3aa: CASRRWDSLAKNIQYF
abundance: .; j_gene: TRBJ2-1; d_gene: .; v_gene: TRBV4-2; CDR3aa: CASSQDAQTNEQFF
abundance: .; j_gene: TRBJ2-7; d_gene: .; v_gene: TRBV11-2; CDR3aa: CASSLDGGPGYEQYF
abundance: .; j_gene: TRBJ2-5; d_gene: TRBD1; v_gene: TRBV7-6; CDR3aa: CASSPSTGGGKTQYF
abundance: once; j_gene: TRBJ2-7; d_gene: .; v_gene: TRBV7-5; CDR3aa: CARTNHSPGEQYF
abundance: many; j_gene: TRBJ1-5; d_gene: TRBD1; v_gene: TRBV5-5; CDR3aa: CASTLQGVGNQPQHF
abundance: .; j_gene: TRBJ2-7; d_gene: TRBD1; v_gene: TRBV28; CDR3aa: CASSPGTEYSYEQYF
abundance: few; j_gene: TRBJ1-1; d_gene: .; v_gene: TRBV9; CDR3aa: CASSVGSGTEAFF
abundance: .; j_gene: TRBJ2-3; d_gene: TRBD2; v_gene: TRBV11-3; CDR3aa: CASSPGLASDTQYF
abundance: .; j_gene: TRBJ2-7; d_gene: .; v_gene: TRBV28; CDR3aa: CASSLLQGRTYEQYF